These 23 T cell receptor beta chains share one sample of origin, sequenced in a study of T cell responses to AZD1222 COVID-19 vaccine. Sequenced by immunoSEQ multiplex PCR; TCRdb stores in-frame clones only, minus some. This table holds 90,000 to 120,000 clones, 70% to 90% found once. Specimen: peripheral blood, collected 28 days after the second AZD1222 dose. Receptor source: an adult who received the AZD1222 COVID-19 vaccine.

The V gene is TRBV5-1, the J gene TRBJ2-7, with D unresolved. Per the germline V gene, CDR1 is SGHRS and CDR2 is YFSETQ. Trimming took 2 bases from V and 3 from J, leaving 12 bases between them. The length of the CDR3 is 14 residues. The CDR3 bases are TGCGCCAGCAGCTTCCTAGGCCACCTCTACGAGCAGTACTTC. It codes for CASSFLGHLYEQYF.

At least ten counts were recorded for this clone. CDR3 protein: CASSSGPGANTGELFF. CDR3 nucleotide sequence: TGCGCCAGCAGCTCGGGCCCGGGGGCGAACACCGGGGAGCTGTTTTTT. The chain is built from TRBV5-1 and TRBJ2-2; weak D call: TRBD2 (6 bases). The CDR3 covers 16 residues. V lost 3 bases and J lost 0, with 12 bases in between. Per the germline V gene, CDR1 is SGHRS and CDR2 is YFSETQ.

The CDR3 DNA follows: TGTGCCAGCAGCTTAACACTTGGGGCAGGGGCCAACGTCCTGACTTTC. Its translation: CASSLTLGAGANVLTF. The chain joins TRBV7-9 to TRBJ2-6; D is perhaps TRBD1 (5 bases). CDR1 SEHNR and CDR2 FQNEAQ come from the germline V gene (reference sequence). V gave up 2 bases and J gave up 4 bases, with 12 bases separating them. CDR3 length equals 16 residues.

Only one count was recorded for this clone. This sequence joins TRBV6-1 and TRBJ2-7; TRBD1 aligns across 7 bases. Germline CDR1 MNHNS, CDR2 SASEGT. J was trimmed by 5 bases and V by 2 bases; bases with no gene match: 12. CDR3 length: 16 amino acids. Here the CDR3 DNA reads TGTGCCAGCAGTGAACCTCGGGACAGACCAACTAACGAGCAGTACTTC. Amino acid sequence: CASSEPRDRPTNEQYF.

V and J are TRBV2 and TRBJ2-3; 12 bases are a match to TRBD2. This CDR3 is built from 14 residues. V was clipped by 7 bases and J by 4 bases; unmatched bases: 3. Germline CDR1 SNHLY, CDR2 FYNNEI. The CDR3 bases are TGTGCCAGCACGGCTAGCGGGGGGGCAGATACGCAGTATTTT. Amino acid sequence: CASTASGGADTQYF.

J is TRBJ2-7 and V is TRBV2; a weak D match, TRBD1 (5 bases). The CDR3 runs 14 residues. Between the trimmed V and J ends, which lost 6 bases and 5 bases, there was a span of 17 bases. Per the germline V gene, CDR1 is SNHLY and CDR2 is FYNNEI. The CDR3 coding sequence is TGTGCCAGCAGCCAGACAGCAGTTACGGACGAGCAGTACTTC. Its protein product is CASSQTAVTDEQYF.

V gene TRBV4-3 combines with J gene TRBJ1-4, with D perhaps TRBD1 (6 bases). Per germline, CDR1 LGHNA and CDR2 YSLEER. The CDR3 length is 15 residues. V was clipped by 0 bases and J by 6 bases, with 11 bases between them. CDR3 in amino acids: CASSQELGGYEKLFF. In DNA, the CDR3 is TGCGCCAGCAGCCAAGAGTTGGGGGGCTATGAAAAACTGTTTTTT.

The chain carries TRBV19 and TRBJ2-5; TRBD1 agrees at 7 bases. After removal of 4 bases from V and 4 bases from J, the junction contained 6 bases not matched to a gene. The CDR3 sequence is 14 residues long. Germline V gene data show CDR1 as LNHDA and CDR2 as SQIVND (reference sequence). CDR3 amino acids: CASSTQGMRETQYF. The CDR3 DNA reads as TGTGCCAGTAGTACACAGGGGATGAGAGAGACCCAGTACTTC.

This clone has just one count. At one end, the junction sequence differs from germline, possibly due to a read error. J is TRBJ2-2 and V is TRBV27, with 7 positions matching TRBD1. Per the germline V gene, CDR1 is MNHEY and CDR2 is SMNVEV (reference sequence). The CDR3 extends over 17 amino acids. The DNA for the CDR3 is TGTGCCAGCAGTTCCTCATCCGGGACAGAGAACACCGGGAAGCTGTTTTTT. Amino acid sequence: CASSSSSGTENTGKLFF.

This chain connects TRBV18 to TRBJ1-1; possible D gene TRBD1, 5 bases. V lost 4 bases and J 0 bases, leaving 9 bases between the germline ends. CDR1 and CDR2 (germline): KGHSH, LQKENI. The CDR3 has 14 amino acids. The CDR3 spells CASSLRVVNTEAFF. DNA of the CDR3: TGTGCCAGCTCACTCAGGGTGGTGAACACTGAAGCTTTCTTT.

This chain links TRBV19 with TRBJ1-6; possible D gene TRBD1, 6 bases. Per the germline V gene, CDR1 is LNHDA and CDR2 is SQIVND (reference sequence). V was trimmed by 10 bases and J by 7 bases, leaving 20 bases between them. CDR3 length equals 15 residues. The CDR3 loop reads CATSHTGTGNSPLHF. CDR3 bases: TGTGCCACTTCCCACACAGGGACGGGGAATTCACCCCTCCACTTT.

The V call is TRBV6-1, the J call TRBJ1-4, with a tentative D call TRBD1 (6 bases). Trimming took off 2 bases at V and 6 bases at J, with 10 bases between the two ends. The germline gives CDR1 MNHNS, CDR2 SASEGT. The length of the CDR3 is 14 residues. The DNA for the CDR3 is TGTGCCAGCAGTGAAAGGGGGAAACATGAAAAACTGTTTTTT. Translation gives CASSERGKHEKLFF.

CDR3 loop: CATSRDLGDSYGYTF. CDR3 DNA: TGTGCCACCAGCAGAGATTTGGGAGACAGCTATGGCTACACCTTC. V usage is TRBV15 and J usage is TRBJ1-2, with D maybe TRBD1 (5 bases). Germline assignment: CDR1 LNHNV and CDR2 YYDKDF (reference sequence). With 0 bases removed from V and 4 bases from J, the gap between germline ends came to 12 bases. The CDR3 covers 15 residues.

The chain employs TRBV7-8 and TRBJ1-5, with D unresolved. The CDR3 length is 16 residues. Per the germline V gene, CDR1 is SGHVS and CDR2 is FQNEAQ. V lost 4 bases and J lost 5, with 18 bases in between. The CDR3 DNA follows: TGTGCCAGCAGCTCAACGACGTGGGCGCAGGATCAGCCCCAGCATTTT. This codes for CASSSTTWAQDQPQHF.

CDR3 amino acids: CASSQESWANYGYTF. In DNA, the CDR3 is TGTGCCAGCAGCCAAGAAAGCTGGGCTAACTATGGCTACACCTTC. The chain links TRBV3-1 (or the pseudogene TRBV3-2) to TRBJ1-2; D remains unclear. CDR1 and CDR2 from the germline V gene are LGHDT and YNNKEL (reference sequence). V was clipped by 0 bases and J by 0 bases, with 8 bases between them. The CDR3 sequence is 15 residues long.

V gene TRBV7-9 combines with J gene TRBJ2-4; 7 bases align to TRBD1. This CDR3 region has 13 residues. CDR1 and CDR2 (germline): SEHNR, FQNEAQ (reference sequence). J was trimmed by 5 bases and V by 5 bases; bases with no gene match: 3. The CDR3 nucleotides read TGTGCCAGCAGCCGGGACAGCGAAAACATTCAGTACTTC. As protein: CASSRDSENIQYF.

The chain employs TRBV9 and TRBJ1-1; D perhaps matches TRBD1 (5 bases). The CDR3 has 13 residues. Per germline, CDR1 SGDLS and CDR2 YYNGEE. The ends were cut back, 4 bases at V and 10 bases at J, with 17 bases in the middle. CDR3: CASSLGTPKGAFF. The CDR3 DNA sequence: TGTGCCAGCAGCCTGGGGACCCCCAAAGGAGCTTTCTTT.

The V call is TRBV27, the J call TRBJ1-2; 9 nucleotides align to TRBD1. V shed 2 bases and J 5 bases; nucleotides not matched to a gene: 0. The CDR3 runs to 13 residues. Germline CDR1 and CDR2: MNHEY and SMNVEV (reference sequence). CDR3 DNA sequence: TGTGCCAGCAGTTTAGGGACAGGGTATGGCTACACCTTC. This sequence encodes CASSLGTGYGYTF.

This chain uses TRBV7-2 with TRBJ2-1, with 9 positions matching TRBD2. The CDR3 extends over 14 amino acids. The germline gives CDR1 SGHTA, CDR2 FQGNSA. Germline trimming cut 1 base from V and 11 bases from J; bases unmatched to any gene: 6. This CDR3 reads CASSLVGSGGQQFF. In DNA, the CDR3 is TGTGCCAGCAGCTTAGTTGGTAGCGGGGGCCAGCAGTTCTTC.

The chain couples TRBV28 to TRBJ1-3; D ambiguous. The V gene's germline CDR1 is MDHEN and CDR2 SYDVKM. The CDR3 totals 12 residues. The V end lost 7 bases, the J end lost 4 bases, and 8 bases lay between the germline ends. DNA of the CDR3: TGTGCCAGCACCGATTACGGAAACACCATATATTTT. As protein: CASTDYGNTIYF.

CDR3 nucleotides: TGTGCCAGCAGCCGCCGGGACAGAAGCTACACCTTC. This translates into CASSRRDRSYTF. The chain couples TRBV3-1 (or the pseudogene TRBV3-2) to TRBJ1-2; 7 nucleotides match TRBD1. Germline V gene data show CDR1 as LGHDT and CDR2 as YNNKEL (reference sequence). The CDR3 loop spans 12 amino acids. V dropped 4 bases and J dropped 9; count of bases not matched to a gene: 5.

This chain joins TRBV18 and TRBJ1-3, with TRBD1 as a possible D gene (5 bases). Per the germline V gene, CDR1 is KGHSH and CDR2 is LQKENI. V dropped 2 bases and J dropped 4 bases, with 15 bases sitting between them. This CDR3 is built from 16 residues. As DNA, the CDR3 is TGTGCCAGCTCACCATCGGGTCAGGGTTCAGGAAACACCATATATTTT. Its translation is CASSPSGQGSGNTIYF.

The chain has TRBV19 and TRBJ2-2, with TRBD1 matching 7 bases. The CDR3 runs to 16 residues. The J segment lost 4 bases and the V segment lost 5 bases, leaving 10 bases of the junction unmatched. Germline-derived CDR1 and CDR2 are LNHDA and SQIVND (reference sequence). DNA of the CDR3: TGTGCCAGTAGTGGATACAGGGGCGCGACCACCGGGGAGCTGTTTTTT. Its translation: CASSGYRGATTGELFF.